The source of this T cell receptor beta chain is a study of T-cell reconstitution after alpha-beta-depleted transplantation in children. Study-wide points: In patients about two months after transplant, alpha-beta T cells reportedly arose from several hundred expanded graft clones.

The CDR3 covers 18 residues. Germline V lookup: CDR1 MDHEN, CDR2 SYDVKM. V lost 5 bases to trimming and J lost 3 bases; unmatched junction nucleotides: 8. This clonotype was seen at least ten times. Antigen specificity is unknown. The library targeted TCRbeta and was prepared with unique molecular identifiers. TCRdb re-derived calls from the PCR reads in MiXCR, one entry per CDR3 protein. The table records 150,000 to 200,000 distinct CDR3 sequences, roughly 6.3% of them present only once. J is TRBJ2-6 and V is TRBV28, with 12 bases that match TRBD2. The sequence was collected from a girl less than two years old with combined immunodeficiency, due to receive a stem cell transplant. Sequenced material: PBMCs, taken before TCRalphabeta/CD19-depleted stem cell transplant. CDR3 bases: TGTGCCAGCAGTCTCTGGCTAGCGGGGGGGCTTGGGGCCAACGTCCTGACTTTC. It codes for CASSLWLAGGLGANVLTF. Supplemented by reference TRBV28 and TRBJ2-6, the full variable domain reads DVKVTQSSRYLVKRTGEKVFLECVQDMDHENMFWYRQDPGLGLRLIYFSYDVKMKEKGDIPEGYSVSREKKERFSLILESASTNQTSMYLCASSLWLAGGLGANVLTFGAGSRLTVL.